This note documents a single T cell receptor (beta chain) sequence. The antigen this receptor binds is unknown. No clone much larger than this one lies a single base away; base qualities are absent. The sample originates from a study of OX40 agonist ivuxolimab in advanced cancers. Describing the broader study: Ivuxolimab, which targeted the costimulatory receptor OX40 (CD134), was an agonistic, fully human IgG2 monoclonal antibody. Three dose-escalation patients achieved partial responses, one with hepatocellular carcinoma and two with cutaneous melanoma. Prior anti-PD-1, anti-PD-L1 or anti-CTLA-4 therapy was permitted, and checkpoint inhibitors had been received by around 40% of dose-escalation patients. Peripheral TCRbeta sequencing was intended to test whether TCR sequence diversity was altered and clonal T-cell expansion was caused by ivuxolimab. The paper covers the monotherapy dose-escalation part of the phase I ivuxolimab trial, which included N ≈ 54 patients. Intravenous ivuxolimab was administered to patients every 2 weeks at six dose levels: 0.01, 0.1, 0.3, 1.5, 3 and 10 mg/kg. In the dose-escalation cohort, over 65% of patients were male, and the mean age was about 55 years, with a range of roughly 20 to 79. Among the approximately 50 dose-escalation patients, around 20 had hepatocellular carcinoma, 15 or so melanoma, 9 renal cell carcinoma and 9 head and neck cancer. Beyond this particular receptor, the publication reports: Antigen specificity was not determined for the clonally expanded peripheral T cells. Low levels of normalized T-cell clonal expansion were also seen in some patients who did not respond. In partial responders in the 0.1-3.0 mg/kg groups, normalized peripheral clonal expansion was found to be among the lowest, especially among CD8+ T cells. On average, CD8+ T cells showed more expanded clones than CD4+ T cells after ivuxolimab. At doses of 0.1 to 3.0 mg/kg, clonal expansion of both CD4+ and CD8+ T cells in blood was seen between baseline and week 6.

Reading from cysteine to phenylalanine, the CDR3 counts 15 amino acids. Of all the DNA, just the CDR3 is kept, 45 bases in frame from base 1. CDR1 is given as SGHVS and CDR2 as FNYEAQ, both from the germline V gene. The trim is 4 bases for V and 11 bases for J, with a gap of 23 bases between the germline ends. To sequence the TCRbeta CDR3 region, genomic DNA was isolated from the sorted cells. The immunoSEQ Assay was used for sequencing of TCRbeta CDR3 regions. TCRdb took over this immuneACCESS table, retaining in-frame rearrangements with V and J assigned. Such tables are incomplete; in checked studies, under half of the missing clones stem from an unresolved V gene, and the remainder is unexplained. A total of 92,000 or so clones appear in this sample, 80% to 90% of them only once. The ten largest clones capture nearly 7.5% of the sample. The trial excluded patients who had a history of autoimmune disease or were on systemic immunosuppression. Peripheral blood for TCR sequencing was collected from all dose cohorts at baseline, on cycle 4 day 1, and on cycle 7 day 1. Samples were obtained from an open-label, multicenter, first-in-human phase I dose-escalation trial of ivuxolimab. Adults with locally advanced or metastatic head and neck squamous cell, hepatocellular, melanoma or renal cell carcinoma were enrolled in the trial. Before TCR sequencing, CD4+ T cells and CD8+ T cells were sorted from peripheral blood as separate populations.

The chain employs TRBV7-6 and TRBJ2-5; the D segment might be TRBD1 or TRBD2, since each matches 6 bases. The source is an adult with an advanced solid tumor such as melanoma, head and neck, liver or kidney cancer. The specimen comprised CD4+ or CD8+ T cells sorted from blood, sampled in a trial of the OX40 agonist ivuxolimab. The CDR3: CASSSLQGVPREQYF. The base sequence is TGTGCCAGCAGCTCCCTACAGGGAGTTCCTCGGGAGCAGTACTTC.